This is a list of T cell receptor beta chains from one sample in a study of blood T cell repertoires in COVID-19. Clones were sequenced by immunoSEQ multiplex PCR, and TCRdb holds only the in-frame ones, with some missing. The table records approximately 90,000 clones, over 75% of them present only once. Specimen: peripheral blood. Source of these receptors: a man aged 55 to 70 with acute or convalescent COVID-19. Each CDR3 is given with its conserved first and last residue. Each record gives: J gene, V gene, D gene, clone size, CDR3 protein, CDR3 DNA. The D gene is left open where the match is weak. Rows may omit the clone size; those that give it use once, few, many or a size class.

J: TRBJ1-1; V: TRBV7-9; D: -; size: -; CDR3: CASSLVQGWGTEAFF; DNA: TGTGCCAGCAGCTTAGTACAGGGTTGGGGCACTGAAGCTTTCTTT
J: TRBJ2-1; V: TRBV6-5; D: TRBD2; size: once; CDR3: CASRGLAGNEQFF; DNA: TGTGCCAGCAGAGGGCTAGCGGGAAATGAGCAGTTCTTC
J: TRBJ1-3; V: TRBV6-5; D: -; size: -; CDR3: CASSLTQFSGNTIYF; DNA: TGTGCCAGCAGCTTGACACAGTTCTCTGGAAACACCATATATTTT
J: TRBJ1-1; V: TRBV3-1/TRBV3-2; D: -; size: once; CDR3: CASSHLLGGTEAFF; DNA: TGTGCCAGCAGCCACCTGCTGGGGGGGACTGAAGCTTTCTTT
J: TRBJ1-1; V: TRBV6-5; D: -; size: -; CDR3: CASSYSFAENTEAFF; DNA: TGTGCCAGCAGTTACTCATTCGCAGAGAACACTGAAGCTTTCTTT
J: TRBJ1-1; V: TRBV7-8; D: -; size: once; CDR3: CASSVQRQAPRAFF; DNA: TGTGCCAGCAGCGTCCAGAGACAGGCCCCGAGGGCTTTCTTT
J: TRBJ1-1; V: TRBV19; D: -; size: -; CDR3: CATSSGTSNTEAFF; DNA: TGTGCCACATCATCCGGGACATCGAACACTGAAGCTTTCTTT
J: TRBJ2-1; V: TRBV5-4; D: TRBD2; size: -; CDR3: CASSTRLAGYNEQFF; DNA: TGTGCCAGCAGCACCCGACTAGCGGGCTACAATGAGCAGTTCTTC
J: TRBJ2-7; V: TRBV20-1; D: -; size: -; CDR3: CSASGGKGKTDEQYF; DNA: TGCAGTGCTAGTGGGGGCAAGGGCAAAACGGACGAGCAGTACTTC
J: TRBJ1-2; V: TRBV3-1/TRBV3-2; D: -; size: -; CDR3: CASSPGLSGYTF; DNA: TGTGCCAGCAGCCCCGGTCTAAGTGGCTACACCTTC
J: TRBJ1-2; V: TRBV27; D: TRBD1; size: once; CDR3: CASSPRTGQYGYTF; DNA: TGTGCCAGCAGTCCCCGGACAGGCCAGTATGGCTACACCTTC
J: TRBJ1-2; V: TRBV3-1/TRBV3-2; D: TRBD1; size: -; CDR3: CASSGGQSNYGYTF; DNA: TGTGCCAGCAGCGGGGGACAGTCTAACTATGGCTACACCTTC
J: TRBJ1-5; V: TRBV28; D: -; size: -; CDR3: CASRLYNNQPQHF; DNA: TGTGCCAGCAGACTATATAACAATCAGCCCCAGCATTTT
J: TRBJ1-2; V: TRBV5-4; D: TRBD1; size: -; CDR3: CASSPGQGLANYGYTF; DNA: TGTGCCAGCAGCCCGGGACAGGGACTAGCTAACTATGGCTACACCTTC
J: TRBJ2-5; V: TRBV6-2/TRBV6-3; D: TRBD2; size: -; CDR3: CASSLYSGGGGETQYF; DNA: TGTGCCAGCAGCCTCTATAGCGGGGGAGGAGGAGAGACCCAGTACTTC
J: TRBJ1-1; V: TRBV30; D: TRBD1; size: -; CDR3: CAWSTLGTGATEAFF; DNA: TGTGCCTGGAGTACCTTGGGGACAGGGGCCACTGAAGCTTTCTTT
J: TRBJ1-5; V: TRBV28; D: TRBD1; size: -; CDR3: CASSPGQGNQPQHF; DNA: TGTGCCAGCAGTCCAGGACAGGGCAATCAGCCCCAGCATTTT
J: TRBJ1-5; V: TRBV19; D: TRBD1; size: -; CDR3: CASRYNSGTVGNQPQHF; DNA: TGTGCCAGTAGATATAACTCAGGGACAGTTGGCAATCAGCCCCAGCATTTT
J: TRBJ1-1; V: TRBV2; D: -; size: -; CDR3: CASTMTGRTEAFF; DNA: TGTGCCAGCACCATGACAGGTCGGACTGAAGCTTTCTTT
J: TRBJ2-6; V: TRBV27; D: -; size: -; CDR3: CASSPWKGSRAPGANVLTF; DNA: TGTGCCAGCAGCCCCTGGAAGGGGTCCCGAGCCCCTGGGGCCAACGTCCTGACTTTC
J: TRBJ1-5; V: TRBV6-5; D: -; size: -; CDR3: CASIQGTNQPQHF; DNA: TGTGCCAGCATTCAGGGGACGAATCAGCCCCAGCATTTT
J: TRBJ2-1; V: TRBV5-6; D: -; size: once; CDR3: CASSPGVGGASYNEQFF; DNA: TGTGCCAGCAGCCCGGGCGTAGGCGGGGCGTCCTACAATGAGCAGTTCTTC
J: TRBJ1-3; V: TRBV7-2; D: -; size: -; CDR3: CASSLIGGSGNTIYF; DNA: TGTGCCAGCAGCTTAATCGGGGGTTCTGGAAACACCATATATTTT
J: TRBJ1-2; V: TRBV30; D: -; size: -; CDR3: CAWTSGTLLYGYTF; DNA: TGTGCCTGGACCTCAGGGACACTGCTCTATGGCTACACCTTC
J: TRBJ1-5; V: TRBV12-5; D: -; size: -; CDR3: CASGPGGRNQPQHF; DNA: TGTGCTAGTGGCCCGGGGGGGCGGAATCAGCCCCAGCATTTT
J: TRBJ2-1; V: TRBV7-2; D: -; size: -; CDR3: CASAMGLTYNEQFF; DNA: TGTGCCAGCGCCATGGGACTTACATACAATGAGCAGTTCTTC
J: TRBJ2-2; V: TRBV2; D: -; size: -; CDR3: CASSDEHSNTGELFF; DNA: TGTGCCAGCAGTGATGAACATTCGAACACCGGGGAGCTGTTTTTT
J: TRBJ2-1; V: TRBV11-3; D: TRBD1; size: -; CDR3: CASSSGQVSGNEQFF; DNA: TGTGCCAGCAGCTCCGGACAGGTGTCGGGAAATGAGCAGTTCTTC
J: TRBJ1-1; V: TRBV6-4; D: -; size: -; CDR3: CASSELPGGTEAFF; DNA: TGTGCCAGCAGTGAGCTCCCAGGAGGGACTGAAGCTTTCTTT
J: TRBJ1-3; V: TRBV25-1; D: TRBD1; size: -; CDR3: CASSEPGTVSGNTIYF; DNA: TGTGCCAGCAGTGAACCCGGGACAGTTTCTGGAAACACCATATATTTT
J: TRBJ1-1; V: TRBV7-9; D: TRBD1; size: -; CDR3: CASSPRGQGGTEAFF; DNA: TGTGCCAGCAGCCCCCGGGGACAGGGGGGCACTGAAGCTTTCTTT
J: TRBJ1-2; V: TRBV5-1; D: -; size: once; CDR3: CASSLGGAYSADGYTF; DNA: TGCGCCAGCAGCTTGGGAGGTGCGTATTCGGCGGATGGCTACACCTTC
J: TRBJ2-1; V: TRBV5-8; D: TRBD1; size: -; CDR3: CASSPGTGDLNEQFF; DNA: TGTGCCAGCAGCCCCGGGACAGGGGATTTGAATGAGCAGTTCTTC
J: TRBJ2-1; V: TRBV9; D: TRBD2; size: -; CDR3: CASSGPGGLYNEQFF; DNA: TGTGCCAGCAGCGGACCGGGGGGGCTCTACAATGAGCAGTTCTTC
J: TRBJ1-2; V: TRBV5-6; D: TRBD1; size: -; CDR3: CASRQGRVGGYTF; DNA: TGTGCCAGCCGACAGGGAAGAGTTGGTGGCTACACCTTC